A selection of T cell receptor beta chains follows, all from one sample in a study of PD-1 and CTLA-4 blockade in melanoma. The repertoire was sequenced with immunoSEQ multiplex PCR; TCRdb's copy has only in-frame clones and lacks some. The table shows tens of thousands of clones, with about 85% occurring only once. The specimen was CD8+ T cells from peripheral blood, collected from a patient given anti-PD-1 treatment. These TCRs come from a human donor with melanoma. CDR3s include the opening cysteine and the closing phenylalanine or tryptophan. Fields, in order: CDR3 length, V gene, J gene, clone size, D gene, CDR3 DNA, CDR3 protein. The D gene is left open where the match is weak. Not all rows give a size; the values are once, few, many and, for expanded clones, a class.

15	TRBV13	TRBJ2-5	once	.	TGTGCCAGCAGCTTACGGGACGTCTCTCAAGAGACCCAGTACTTC	CASSLRDVSQETQYF
11	TRBV4-2	TRBJ2-1	.	.	TGTGCCAGCAGCTCCTCATATGAGCAGTTCTTC	CASSSSYEQFF
17	TRBV2	TRBJ1-2	.	.	TGTGCCAGCAGTGAAGAGGGGGGCGCGGGACTATACTATGGCTACACCTTC	CASSEEGGAGLYYGYTF
17	TRBV7-9	TRBJ2-6	.	TRBD1	TGTGCCAGCAGCGGGGGGACAGGCAACTCTGGGGCCAACGTCCTGACTTTC	CASSGGTGNSGANVLTF
16	TRBV2	TRBJ1-2	.	TRBD1	TGTGCCAGCAGTGAATCAACGGGACAGATGAACTATGGCTACACCTTC	CASSESTGQMNYGYTF
14	TRBV15	TRBJ1-4	once	TRBD1	TGTGCCACCAGCAGGACAGGGGGTAATGAAAAACTGTTTTTT	CATSRTGGNEKLFF
12	TRBV13	TRBJ1-1	once	.	TGTGCCAGCAGCTTAGGGGGCCGAGAAGCTTTCTTT	CASSLGGREAFF
15	TRBV7-6	TRBJ2-2	.	.	TGTGCCAGCAGCTTGGGTGAAACGAACACCGGGGAGCTGTTTTTT	CASSLGETNTGELFF
14	TRBV6-5	TRBJ1-5	.	.	TGTGCCAGCAGTACACCGTATAGCAATCAGCCCCAGCATTTT	CASSTPYSNQPQHF
17	TRBV7-4	TRBJ1-5	.	TRBD1	TGTGCCAGCAGCCCAAGGACAGGGGGAAAGAGCAATCAGCCCCAGCATTTT	CASSPRTGGKSNQPQHF
12	TRBV11-1	TRBJ2-1	once	.	TGTGCCAGCAGTCCACCTATGTTTGAGCAGTTCTTC	CASSPPMFEQFF
14	TRBV6-2/TRBV6-3	TRBJ1-1	.	TRBD1	TGTGCCAGCAGTTATAGGGGGCAGGAGGCTGAAGCTTTCTTT	CASSYRGQEAEAFF
13	TRBV6-2/TRBV6-3	TRBJ2-7	few	.	TGTGCCAGCAGTTATGAAGGCTCCTACGAGCAGTACTTC	CASSYEGSYEQYF
16	TRBV7-9	TRBJ2-1	.	.	TGTGCCAGCAGCTTAAGTGGGGGTAGCTCCTACAATGAGCAGTTCTTC	CASSLSGGSSYNEQFF
14	TRBV7-9	TRBJ1-1	.	.	TGTGCCAGCAGCTTAGGGGCGTCAAACACTGAAGCTTTCTTT	CASSLGASNTEAFF
13	TRBV12-3/TRBV12-4	TRBJ1-1	.	.	TGTGCCAGCAGTATCGCGGGGCACGCTGAAGCTTTCTTT	CASSIAGHAEAFF
13	TRBV7-9	TRBJ1-2	.	.	TGTGCCAGCAGCTTATCAGGGCGCTATGGCTACACCTTC	CASSLSGRYGYTF
15	TRBV7-9	TRBJ1-1	.	TRBD1	TGTGCCAGCAGCGTCCGGACAGGGGGGAACACTGAAGCTTTCTTT	CASSVRTGGNTEAFF
14	TRBV2	TRBJ2-1	.	TRBD1	TGTGCCAGCAGTGGGGGACAGGGGGAGAATGAGCAGTTCTTC	CASSGGQGENEQFF
15	TRBV15	TRBJ2-3	.	.	TGTGCCACCAGCAGAGGACTGGGGGGCACAGATACGCAGTATTTT	CATSRGLGGTDTQYF
13	TRBV11-3	TRBJ1-3	few	.	TGTGCCAGCAGCTTCTCCGTCGGAAACACCATATATTTT	CASSFSVGNTIYF
11	TRBV7-8	TRBJ2-3	.	.	TGTGCCAGCAGCCCCCCTGGTACGCAGTATTTT	CASSPPGTQYF
17	TRBV4-1	TRBJ1-1	.	TRBD1	TGCGCCAGCAGCCACCACGCCCCAGGGACAGGGAACACTGAAGCTTTCTTT	CASSHHAPGTGNTEAFF
16	TRBV19	TRBJ1-1	.	.	TGTGCCAGTAGTATCTGGGGAAGGGGCGGTGGCACTGAAGCTTTCTTT	CASSIWGRGGGTEAFF
14	TRBV7-9	TRBJ2-1	.	.	TGTGCCGCTTTTAAAGGAAAGGGGAACAATGAGCAGTTCTTC	CAAFKGKGNNEQFF
17	TRBV4-1	TRBJ1-1	.	.	TGCGCCAGCAGCCAAAGAGGGGCTGGGGGGGGTAACACTGAAGCTTTCTTT	CASSQRGAGGGNTEAFF
17	TRBV4-2	TRBJ2-3	.	.	TGTGCCAGCAGCCAAGATGGAAGTAGTTTTAGCACAGATACGCAGTATTTT	CASSQDGSSFSTDTQYF
13	TRBV4-2	TRBJ2-1	once	TRBD2	TGTGCCAGCAGCCAAGGAGGGTCTAGCGGGGAATTCTTC	CASSQGGSSGEFF
13	TRBV28	TRBJ2-7	.	TRBD2	TGTGCCAGCAGTTTTCGCCGGGAGGGTGCTATGTACTTC	CASSFRREGAMYF
17	TRBV7-9	TRBJ2-5	.	TRBD1	TGTGCCAGCAGCTTAGCAGGACAGGGATCGGCCCAAGAGACCCAGTACTTC	CASSLAGQGSAQETQYF
15	TRBV6-1	TRBJ1-5	.	.	TGTGCCAGCAGTGAAGCGGAGGCAGCAGATCAGCCCCAGCATTTT	CASSEAEAADQPQHF
15	TRBV2	TRBJ1-4	.	.	TGTGCCAGCAGTGAAGGGGGGAGAACTAATGAAAAACTGTTTTTT	CASSEGGRTNEKLFF
16	TRBV6-1	TRBJ1-6	.	.	TGTGCCAGCAGTGAACGGCGGGCAGCTCTTAATTCACCCCTCCACTTT	CASSERRAALNSPLHF
13	TRBV10-3	TRBJ1-5	.	.	TGTGCCATCAGCGATGACAGAAATCAGCCCCAGCATTTT	CAISDDRNQPQHF
14	TRBV25-1	TRBJ1-2	.	.	TGTGCCAGCAGTGGAGCGAGGGGAGGCTATGGCTACACCTTC	CASSGARGGYGYTF
14	TRBV28	TRBJ1-5	.	.	TGTGCCAGCAGCCATAGGGGGGGAAATCAGCCCCAGCATTTT	CASSHRGGNQPQHF
15	TRBV28	TRBJ1-2	.	TRBD1	TGTGCCAGCAGTTTAGGACTAGGGACAGAGGTTGGCTACACCTTC	CASSLGLGTEVGYTF
17	TRBV3-1/TRBV3-2	TRBJ1-5	.	.	TGTGCCAGCAGCCAAGATTTGGCAGGGACGGGCAATCAGCCCCAGCATTTT	CASSQDLAGTGNQPQHF
16	TRBV6-2/TRBV6-3	TRBJ2-1	.	.	TGTGCCAGCAGTTCCCTGCGCGGGGCCTCCTACAATGAGCAGTTCTTC	CASSSLRGASYNEQFF
15	TRBV9	TRBJ2-1	once	.	TGTGCCAGCAGCCCACCCCCTGGGCCCGACAATGAGCAGTTCTTC	CASSPPPGPDNEQFF
15	TRBV2	TRBJ2-3	.	.	TGTGCCAGCAGTGAATGGACACAAAGCACAGATACGCAGTATTTT	CASSEWTQSTDTQYF
19	TRBV4-2	TRBJ1-4	.	TRBD1	TGTGCCAGCAGCCAAGAAGGGGGGCACACAGGGGTCCCTAATGAAAAACTGTTTTTT	CASSQEGGHTGVPNEKLFF
15	TRBV6-5	TRBJ1-2	.	.	TGTGCCAGCAGTTACTCACAGGACTCTAACTATGGCTACACCTTC	CASSYSQDSNYGYTF
12	TRBV7-9	TRBJ1-5	.	.	TGTGCCAGCAGCGAGGGGAAACAGCCCCAGCATTTT	CASSEGKQPQHF
9	TRBV9	TRBJ1-2	.	.	TGTGCCAGCAGCTCACCTCACACCTTC	CASSSPHTF
13	TRBV5-4	TRBJ1-1	.	.	TGTGCCAGCAGCTTCTACGGTAACACTGAAGCTTTCTTT	CASSFYGNTEAFF
13	TRBV6-2/TRBV6-3	TRBJ1-1	few	.	TGTGCCAGCAGTTCTTTGGGCAGCACTGAAGCTTTCTTT	CASSSLGSTEAFF
15	TRBV2	TRBJ2-5	.	TRBD1	TGTGCCAGCAGTGATATAACAGGGGGCGCAGAGACCCAGTACTTC	CASSDITGGAETQYF
11	TRBV28	TRBJ1-2	.	.	TGTGCCAGCAGAGTAACTTATGGCTACACCTTC	CASRVTYGYTF
14	TRBV19	TRBJ1-1	.	.	TGTGCCAGTAGTATAGTCGGGGGGAGGACTGAAGCTTTCTTT	CASSIVGGRTEAFF
12	TRBV3-1/TRBV3-2	TRBJ2-7	.	.	TGTGCCAGCAGCCAACCTCCCGGCGAGCAGTACTTC	CASSQPPGEQYF
15	TRBV2	TRBJ2-1	.	TRBD2	TGTGCCAGCAGTGCGCGGGGGGCCACATACAATGAGCAGTTCTTC	CASSARGATYNEQFF
14	TRBV5-6	TRBJ1-1	.	.	TGTGCCAGCAGCTTGGTGGCCGGTTACACTGAAGCTTTCTTT	CASSLVAGYTEAFF
15	TRBV19	TRBJ1-1	.	.	TGTGCCAGTACCGCCTCGGCCGGGCGGGACACTGAAGCTTTCTTT	CASTASAGRDTEAFF
13	TRBV11-2	TRBJ1-2	.	.	TGTGCCAGCAGCTTAGGGGTTAACTATGGCTACACCTTC	CASSLGVNYGYTF
12	TRBV5-1	TRBJ1-1	.	.	TGCGCCAGCAGCTTTGGGGGCACTGAAGCTTTCTTT	CASSFGGTEAFF
14	TRBV27	TRBJ1-1	.	TRBD1	TGTGCCAGCAGTCCTCGGACAGGGAACACTGAAGCTTTCTTT	CASSPRTGNTEAFF
12	TRBV12-3/TRBV12-4	TRBJ2-1	.	.	TGTGCCAGCAGTTTGTACGGGGATGAGCAGTTCTTC	CASSLYGDEQFF
15	TRBV6-5	TRBJ2-7	.	TRBD2	TGTGCCAGCAGGGGGGGGCTAGCGGGGTCCTACGAGCAGTACTTC	CASRGGLAGSYEQYF